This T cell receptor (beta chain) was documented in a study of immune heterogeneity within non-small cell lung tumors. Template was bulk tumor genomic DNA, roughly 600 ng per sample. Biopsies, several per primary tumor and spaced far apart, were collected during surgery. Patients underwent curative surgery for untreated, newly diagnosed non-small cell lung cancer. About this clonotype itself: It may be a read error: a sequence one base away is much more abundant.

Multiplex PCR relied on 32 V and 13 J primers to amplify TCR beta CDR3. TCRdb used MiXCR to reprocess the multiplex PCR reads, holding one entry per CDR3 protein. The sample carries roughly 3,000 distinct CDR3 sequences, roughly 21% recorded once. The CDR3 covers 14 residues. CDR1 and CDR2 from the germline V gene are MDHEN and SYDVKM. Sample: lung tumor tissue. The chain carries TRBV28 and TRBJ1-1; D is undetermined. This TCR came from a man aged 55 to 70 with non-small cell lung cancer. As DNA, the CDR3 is TGTGCCAGCAGGGAAGGCAAACCCAGAACTGGAGCTTTCTTT. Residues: CASREGKPRTGAFF.